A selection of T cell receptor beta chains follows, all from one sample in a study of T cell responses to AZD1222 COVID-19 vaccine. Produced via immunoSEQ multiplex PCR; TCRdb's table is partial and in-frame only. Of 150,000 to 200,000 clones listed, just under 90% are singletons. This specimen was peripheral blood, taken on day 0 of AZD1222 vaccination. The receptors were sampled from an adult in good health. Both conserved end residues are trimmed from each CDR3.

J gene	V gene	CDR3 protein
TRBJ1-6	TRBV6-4	ASSVDGVGNSPLH
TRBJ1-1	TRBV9	ASSVGGPMGTEAF
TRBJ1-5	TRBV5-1	ASSLAGQSNQPQH
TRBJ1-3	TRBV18	ASSADLASGNTIY
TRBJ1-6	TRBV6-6	ASSLDSRPPSYNSPLH
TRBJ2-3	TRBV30	AWGGTVSADTQY
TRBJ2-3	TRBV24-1	ATTGTGYETDTQY
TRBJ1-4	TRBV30	AWSVSFRGNEKLF
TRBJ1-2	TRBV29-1	SVTRDRGANYGYT
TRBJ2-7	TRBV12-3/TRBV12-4	ASSQTGTHEQY
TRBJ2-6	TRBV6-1	ASSAQSGTGSSGANVLT
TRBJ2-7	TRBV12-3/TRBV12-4	ASSARLVDEQY
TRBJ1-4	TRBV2	ASKQGGEKLF
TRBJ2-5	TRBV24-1	ATAPIQGGQETQY
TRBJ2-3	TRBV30	AWSLGDTQY
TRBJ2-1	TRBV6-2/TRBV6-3	ASSYSGLAGGGEQF
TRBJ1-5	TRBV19	ASRPLQDQPQH
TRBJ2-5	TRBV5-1	ASSLAGQGETQY
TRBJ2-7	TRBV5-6	ASSLEALAAPYEQY
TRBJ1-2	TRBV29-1	SVEKRFHYGYT
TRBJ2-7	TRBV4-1	ASSQVFAGLSSYEQY
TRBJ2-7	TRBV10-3	AISEGQGKGSYEQY
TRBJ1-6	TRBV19	ASSISRLENSPLH
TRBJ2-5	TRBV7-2	ASSQATGAQETQY